Sequencing of this T cell receptor beta chain was carried out in a study of vaccination effects on CD4 cells after COVID-19. CDR1 and CDR2 from the germline V gene are LGHNA and YNFKEQ. This CDR3 is 16 amino acids long. Trimming left V 0 bases short and J 0 bases short, with 11 bases between. Notes on this clone: No antigen is known for it.

The assay was immunoSEQ multiplex PCR, and TCRdb's table has in-frame clones only and misses some. The repertoire holds 35,000 to 40,000 clones, with around 66% as singletons. Antigen-specific CD4+ T cells were expanded (with viral peptide pools) by the ViraFEST assay ahead of sequencing. It was after approximately 11 days of culture that CD4+ T cells were isolated. Vaccine recipients lacked prior SARS-CoV-2 infection and had negative nucleocapsid antibodies. The TCR was taken from a human donor who received a COVID-19 vaccine. The sequencing used CD4+ T cells from PBMCs cultured with HCoV-OC43 spike peptides, collected before COVID-19 vaccination. Subset in this sample: HCoV-OC43 spike overlapping peptide pool stimulation. The chain has TRBV4-2 and TRBJ1-2; no reliable D call. CDR3 amino acids: CASSQDPIAPNYGYTF. The CDR3 region has the DNA TGTGCCAGCAGCCAAGATCCGATCGCTCCTAACTATGGCTACACCTTC.